This T cell receptor beta chain originates from a study of a mutant IDH1 vaccine in newly diagnosed glioma. Data came from immunoSEQ multiplex PCR; TCRdb stores just in-frame clones and leaves some out. The table has some 60,000 clones, 83% seen once. Time point of the sample: week 47, end of study. Doses comprised 300 ug of mutant IDH1 20-mer peptide each, plus topical imiquimod. Germline-derived CDR1 and CDR2 are MNHEY and SVGAGI. The V end was cut by 2 bases, the J end by 4 bases, with 11 bases between. This CDR3 comprises 14 residues. With regard to this clone: Its antigen is undetermined.

The chain has TRBV6-5 and TRBJ1-1, with D perhaps TRBD1 (5 bases). This specimen was PBMCs, taken from a glioma patient whose treatment included an IDH1 peptide vaccine. The clonotype originates from a man aged 30-40 years with glioma. The CDR3 reads CASSYDGGGTEAFF. CDR3 DNA: TGTGCCAGCAGTTACGACGGGGGGGGCACTGAAGCTTTCTTT.